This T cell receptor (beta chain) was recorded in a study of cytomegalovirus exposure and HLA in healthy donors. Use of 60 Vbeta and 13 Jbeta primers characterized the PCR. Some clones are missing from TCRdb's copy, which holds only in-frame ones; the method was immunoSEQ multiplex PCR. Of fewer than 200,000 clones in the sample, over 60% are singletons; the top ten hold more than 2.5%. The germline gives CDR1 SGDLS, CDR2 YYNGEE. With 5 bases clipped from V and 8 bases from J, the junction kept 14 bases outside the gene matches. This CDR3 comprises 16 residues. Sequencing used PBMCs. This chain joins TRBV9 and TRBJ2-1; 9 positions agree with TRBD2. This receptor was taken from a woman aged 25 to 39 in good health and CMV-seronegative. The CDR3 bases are TGTGCCAGCAGTTCGGATCGGCGGGGGGGCCTAGATGAGCAGTTCTTC. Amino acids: CASSSDRRGGLDEQFF. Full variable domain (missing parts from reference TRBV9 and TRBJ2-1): DSGVTQTPKHLITATGQRVTLRCSPRSGDLSVYWYQQSLDQGLQFLIQYYNGEERAKGNILERFSAQQFPDLHSELNLSSLELGDSALYFCASSSDRRGGLDEQFFGPGTRLTVL.